This T cell receptor (beta chain) stems from a study of shared clonotypes between healthy human individuals (TCRdb year 2020). Notes on the research overall: The cohort included three men and a couple of women between 18 and 49 years of age. The study deeply sequenced blood TCR repertoires of several healthy adults to estimate repertoire size and the extent of clonotype sharing between individuals. Libraries were prepared and TCR repertoires were sequenced by different laboratories using diverse techniques, in order to increase sequencing depth and limit assay-specific biases. For each donor, CD4 naive and CD4 memory were each given three plates, CD8 naive was given two plates, and CD8 memory was given one plate. Per donor, leukapheresis produced somewhere between about 0.8 and 9 billion PBMCs. Broad study findings and their caveats: Incomplete sequencing was indicated by rarefaction of sorted-subset datasets, despite the large sequencing depth. When a few donors were compared, the shared fraction of clonotypes was 5% to 6.5% for naive CD4, approximately 3.3% for naive CD8, roughly 2.5% for memory CD4, and about 0.36% for memory CD8. Clonotypes shared by all four sorted-subset donors showed higher generation probabilities than non-shared clonotypes. Larger estimated clonotype richness was generally found for naive subsets than for memory subsets. Because the study included a small number of donors, the genetic and exposure-history diversity represented was limited. Based on pairwise subsampling, the degree of clonotype sharing among donors was expected to be affected by sequencing depth. Sampling was limited to blood, and TCR repertoires in tissue likely differ from TCR repertoires in blood.

From the germline V gene, CDR1 is MGHDK and CDR2 is SYGVNS. Cut back by 4 bases and 0 bases, the V and J ends lie 14 bases apart. The CDR3 runs 16 residues from the cysteine to the phenylalanine. Solely the CDR3 DNA is kept, with 48 bases framed from the first base. The donors were healthy, HIV-negative adults who had no recently reported acute infections or vaccinations. All donors were Caucasian adults living in Nashville, Tennessee, USA. CD4+ T cells were enriched through magnetic negative selection, after which naive cells were positively selected on CD45RA and the remaining negative fraction served as the memory subset. After blood collection by leukapheresis, PBMCs were isolated using Ficoll-Histopaque density gradient centrifugation and then cryopreserved in the vapor phase of liquid nitrogen. Purity and quantity of every magnetically sorted T cell population were checked by analytical flow cytometry. Each sorted fraction had its genomic DNA isolated and then quantified by UV absorbance on a Nanodrop 2000c.

Note on this clone: Its cognate antigen has yet to be identified. Qualities for individual bases were not recorded, and no much larger clone is one base off. The same CDR3 is also encoded by other DNA sequences in this sample.

Using the deep immunoSEQ assay, TCR CDR3 regions were amplified from genomic DNA by multiplex PCR. For each cell subset, the extracted genomic DNA was distributed evenly across all wells of several immunoSEQ 96-well plates, and each plate served as one replicate. For sorted subsets, around 0.2 ug genomic DNA, equal to tens of thousands of T cell genomes, was loaded into each replicate PCR. Purified libraries were quantified with a Qubit 3.0 fluorometer, sized on a Bioanalyzer 2100, and re-quantified with the KAPA Library Quantification kit. Each immunoSEQ 96-well plate was sequenced on its own single-read 150-cycle Illumina NextSeq 550 flow cell. Per the authors' processing: The immunoSEQ output contained only junctional sequences without quality scores, so filtering could not match that applied to full-length reads. Sequences were annotated with PyIR, a Python wrapper for IgBLAST v1.9, using IMGT germline references to assign V/J genes and CDR3. Reads with weak V/J assignments (E-value above 1e-6), missing CDR3, stop codons, out-of-frame junctions, or ambiguous translated residues were removed. V3J clonotypes were defined as sequences sharing an identical inferred V gene, J gene, and CDR3 amino acid sequence. The percentage overlap between two repertoires was calculated by dividing the number of shared unique clonotypes by the size of the smaller repertoire. RTK rarefaction, the Chao1 estimator, and Recon v2.1 estimates of unobserved clonotypes were used to assess repertoire richness. For all TCRbeta clonotypes obtained by the gDNA method from a few donors, generation probabilities were computed with OLGA. Not all clones reach the TCRdb copy of this immuneACCESS table, which keeps in-frame sequences only. Checked studies attribute under half of the gap to unresolved V genes and leave the rest unexplained. That table furnishes V, J and clone size, whereas the DNA furnished D and trimming. The sample data list about 680,000 clones, and around 67% of these were observed just once. The ten top clones hold 1.5% to 2% of the sample.

The specimen was memory CD4+ T cells sorted from blood. The cell subset or site label for this specimen denotes: CD45RA-negative fraction. This clonotype was sampled from a woman aged 25 to 39 in good health. The chain is encoded by TRBV25-1 joined to TRBJ2-3; confidence is insufficient to name the D gene. The encoded CDR3 is CASSVSAATSTDTQYF. The nucleotide sequence is given as TGTGCCAGCAGTGTAAGCGCGGCGACTAGCACAGATACGCAGTATTTT.